Following are 18 T cell receptor beta chains from one sample sequenced in a study of shared clonotypes between healthy human individuals (dated by TCRdb to about 2020). The library was generated by the immunoSEQ multiplex PCR assay. What TCRdb holds here is the immuneACCESS table cut down to in-frame rearrangements. Part of the clones is not present; checked against another copy, under half of the missing clones reflect an unresolved V gene, and the others are unexplained. The sample has 2.5 million or so clones on record, around 94% of them singletons. 0.14% of the sample comes from the top ten. The specimen sequenced was naive CD4+ T cells sorted from blood. Per the publication, the cell subset or site label means: CD45RA+ positively selected. These receptors all stem from a young man in good health.

In regard to this clone: This sample also contains other DNA sequences that code for the same CDR3. The chain carries TRBV6-5 and TRBJ1-1; D gene uncertain. The CDR3 runs 15 residues. Trimming took 0 bases from V and 1 from J, leaving 9 bases between them. CDR1 and CDR2 (germline): MNHEY, SVGAGI. The CDR3 nucleotides read TGTGCCAGCAGTTACTCTACCGGGAGGAACACTGAAGCTTTCTTT. Protein product: CASSYSTGRNTEAFF.

CDR3 bases: TGTGCCTGGAGTGCCGGACCTACTGAAAAACTGTTTTTT. Translated: CAWSAGPTEKLFF. The chain uses TRBV30 and TRBJ1-4, with no clear D. Germline assignment: CDR1 GTSNPN and CDR2 SVGIG (reference sequence). Trimming removed 1 base from V and 7 bases from J, with 10 bases in between. CDR3 length: 13 residues.

The sample holds a few counts of this clone. The identical CDR3 is also encoded by other nucleotide sequences in the sample. The genes are TRBV11-2 and TRBJ2-2; D is ambiguous. V lost 3 bases, J lost 5 bases, and 4 bases lay in between. From germline, CDR1 is SGHAT and CDR2 FQNNGV. This CDR3 is built from 12 residues. CDR3 loop: CASSLGTGELFF. The CDR3 DNA follows: TGTGCCAGCAGCTTGGGGACCGGGGAGCTGTTTTTT.

The chain has TRBV11-2 and TRBJ2-7, with 8 bases that match TRBD1. V gave up 7 bases and J gave up 7 bases; unmatched junction bases: 21. The length of the CDR3 is 17 residues. Germline loops: CDR1 SGHAT, CDR2 FQNNGV. The CDR3: CASTLTGQGALWEEQYF. CDR3 DNA: TGTGCCAGCACCTTGACGGGGCAGGGGGCTCTCTGGGAGGAGCAGTACTTC.

The chain joins TRBV29-1 to TRBJ2-1, with D perhaps assigned TRBD1 or TRBD2 (5 bases each). Trimming removed 6 bases from V and 0 bases from J, with 15 bases in between. Germline assignment: CDR1 SQVTM and CDR2 ANQGSEA. The CDR3 sequence is 15 residues long. For the CDR3, the DNA is TGCAGCGTGGGACGGGCTTTGAGCTCCTACAATGAGCAGTTCTTC. This translates into CSVGRALSSYNEQFF.

This chain connects TRBV29-1 to TRBJ2-3; tentatively, D is TRBD2 (6 bases). V lost 2 bases and J lost 4, with 7 bases in between. CDR3 size: 12 residues. Germline-derived CDR1 and CDR2 are SQVTM and ANQGSEA. In nucleotides, the CDR3 is TGCAGCGTTGAACGCGGGGCAGATACGCAGTATTTT. Amino acids: CSVERGADTQYF.

The chain recombines TRBV9 with TRBJ2-5; 7 nucleotides agree with TRBD2. V was clipped by 2 bases and J by 5 bases; unmatched bases: 6. The CDR3 length is 14 residues. Germline V gives CDR1 SGDLS, CDR2 YYNGEE. CDR3 DNA: TGTGCCAGCAGCGTTACTAGCGTAAGGGAGACCCAGTACTTC. Encoded protein: CASSVTSVRETQYF.

As regards this clone: Here the CDR3 omits its conserved ending phenylalanine or tryptophan, so a read error is the likely source. The CDR3: CASSLEDRGNSPLHS. CDR3 in DNA: TGTGCCAGCAGCTTGGAAGACAGGGGAAATTCACCCCTCCACTCT. The chain links TRBV5-6 to TRBJ1-6, with TRBD1 matching 8 bases. V shed 0 bases, J shed 7 bases, and the junction held 3 bases outside the gene matches. Germline CDR1 and CDR2: SGHDT and YYEEEE. The CDR3 runs to 15 residues.

V is TRBV6-6 and J is TRBJ2-7; D is perhaps TRBD2 (6 bases). The CDR3 runs 11 residues. V lost 4 bases, J lost 5 bases, and 6 bases lay in between. Per the germline V gene, CDR1 is MNHNY and CDR2 is SVGAGI (reference sequence). The CDR3 region is CASSWRDEQYF. The DNA of the CDR3 is TGTGCCAGCAGTTGGAGGGACGAGCAGTACTTC.

The CDR3: CSVELAGRFAEAFF. The CDR3 region has the DNA TGCAGCGTTGAACTGGCGGGACGTTTCGCTGAAGCTTTCTTT. This chain connects TRBV29-1 to TRBJ1-1; TRBD1 is a possible D gene (5 bases). The germline V gene has CDR1 SQVTM and CDR2 ANQGSEA. Trimming took 2 bases from V and 6 from J, leaving 16 bases between them. This CDR3 spans 14 amino acids.

The V gene is TRBV7-9, the J gene TRBJ2-7, with 9 bases matching TRBD1. Trimming at V came to 5 bases and at J to 5 bases, leaving 13 bases not matched to a gene. The V gene's germline CDR1 is SEHNR and CDR2 FQNEAQ (reference sequence). The CDR3 is 16 residues long. CDR3 in amino acids: CASSPQEGQGDHEQYF. CDR3 coding DNA: TGTGCCAGCAGCCCCCAGGAGGGACAGGGTGACCACGAGCAGTACTTC. Together with reference TRBV7-9 and TRBJ2-7, the CDR3 gives the full variable domain: DTGVSQNPRHKITKRGQNVTFRCDPISEHNRLYWYRQTLGQGPEFLTYFQNEAQLEKSRLLSDRFSAERPKGSFSTLEIQRTEQGDSAMYLCASSPQEGQGDHEQYFGPGTRLTVT.

CDR3 region: CASSQDTGRMYGELFF. The CDR3 DNA sequence: TGCGCCAGCAGCCAAGATACCGGGAGGATGTACGGGGAGCTGTTTTTT. The chain uses TRBV4-3 and TRBJ2-2; 7 bases align to TRBD2. Germline loops: CDR1 LGHNA, CDR2 YSLEER. The CDR3 totals 16 residues. The V segment lost 0 bases and the J segment 7 bases; nucleotides outside the gene matches: 8.

The chain combines TRBV6-1 with TRBJ1-1, with a possible D match to TRBD1 (5 bases). The germline V gene encodes CDR1 MNHNS and CDR2 SASEGT. This CDR3 is 14 amino acids long. The V end lost 3 bases, the J end lost 6 bases, and 14 bases lay between the germline ends. CDR3 sequence: CASSDDPWGAEAFF. CDR3 nucleotide sequence: TGTGCCAGCAGTGACGACCCCTGGGGGGCTGAAGCTTTCTTT.

This clone was observed once. The V gene is TRBV7-3, the J gene TRBJ1-3; D remains ambiguous. The CDR3 is 13 amino acids. The germline gives CDR1 SGHTA, CDR2 FQGTGA. V dropped 8 bases and J dropped 0 bases, with 8 bases sitting between them. The CDR3, as DNA: TGTGCCAGCTCGCGGGACTCTGGAAACACCATATATTTT. Translation gives CASSRDSGNTIYF.

The rearrangement joins TRBV7-9 to TRBJ2-3, with D possibly called TRBD1 or TRBD2 (5 bases each). The V and J ends lost 5 bases and 2 bases respectively, with 14 bases between them. Germline values: CDR1 SEHNR, CDR2 FQNEAQ (reference sequence). This CDR3 has 15 amino acids. The CDR3 here is CASSPGTGLTDTQYF. The CDR3 nucleotides are TGTGCCAGCAGCCCCGGGACGGGCCTCACAGATACGCAGTATTTT.

The rearrangement links TRBV10-3 to TRBJ1-5; no definite D call. Germline V gene data show CDR1 as ENHRY and CDR2 as SYGVKD. The CDR3 runs to 12 residues. V lost 6 bases and J lost 6, with 9 bases in between. CDR3 in DNA: TGTGCCATCAGGGCCTTGGGTCAGCCCCAGCATTTT. Amino acid sequence: CAIRALGQPQHF.

V and J are TRBV10-3 and TRBJ2-2; maybe TRBD2 (5 bases). This CDR3 contains 16 residues. Germline-derived CDR1 and CDR2 are ENHRY and SYGVKD. V lost 4 bases and J 4 bases, leaving 16 bases between the germline ends. Here the CDR3 reads CAISAGLVMFTGELFF. CDR3 DNA sequence: TGTGCCATCAGTGCCGGACTGGTTATGTTCACCGGGGAGCTGTTTTTT.

CDR3 residues: CASSPRVLRGNTEAFF. DNA for the CDR3: TGTGCCAGCAGTCCGCGGGTCCTACGAGGGAACACTGAAGCTTTCTTT. The chain combines TRBV27 with TRBJ1-1; D not certain. Germline V CDR1 and CDR2: MNHEY, SMNVEV (reference sequence). Trimming took 5 bases from V and 1 from J, leaving 17 bases between them. The CDR3 runs to 16 residues.